A single T cell receptor beta chain is shown here with its context. What it binds is unknown. CD4+ T cells specific for antigen were expanded with viral peptide pools by the ViraFEST assay before sequencing. Once cultured for roughly ten days, the cells underwent separation to obtain CD4+ T cells. Vaccinated participants had no history of SARS-CoV-2 infection and tested negative for nucleocapsid antibodies. The data were taken from a study of vaccination effects on CD4 cells after COVID-19. Data came from immunoSEQ multiplex PCR; TCRdb stores just in-frame clones and leaves some out. The profile shows around 35,000 clones, about three fifths of them singletons. The sample was CD4+ T cells from PBMCs cultured with HCoV-OC43 spike peptides, taken before COVID-19 vaccination. Subset meaning: HCoV-OC43 spike overlapping peptide pool stimulation. This TCR came from a human donor who received a COVID-19 vaccine.

DNA of the CDR3: TGTGCCAGCAGTCGGACAAATAGCAATCAGCCCCAGCATTTT. It codes for CASSRTNSNQPQHF. The genes are TRBV2 and TRBJ1-5; possibly TRBD1 for D (5 bases). The germline gives CDR1 SNHLY, CDR2 FYNNEI. This CDR3 is 14 amino acids long. V shed 5 bases and J shed 0 bases, with 8 bases lying between them.